This T cell receptor beta chain was found in a study of prognosis after radiotherapy for stage I lung cancer. For the study at large: Tumors proved to be squamous cell carcinoma in about 7 patients and represented adenocarcinoma in 12 to 13. Study findings and constraints: In the expanded TCR clones, tumor specificity was not determined. Divergent TRBV and TRBJ gene usage has reportedly been observed between patients with and without metastases.

From genomic DNA, TCR beta CDR3 was amplified by two-round multiplex PCR. The first PCR round targeted every TRBV and TRBJ gene with specific primers. TCRdb re-derived calls from the multiplex PCR reads in MiXCR, one entry per CDR3 protein. The table records 15,000 to 20,000 distinct CDR3 sequences, 29% of them present only once. The V gene's germline CDR1 is GTSNPN and CDR2 SVGIG (reference sequence). The CDR3 has 13 amino acids. V was trimmed by 4 bases and J by 2 bases, leaving 12 bases between them. The patients, a group without prior chemotherapy, radiotherapy or other malignancies, were all node-negative on CT and PET/CT. This clonotype was counted at least ten times. No antigen is known for it.

Sample: PBMCs, taken before or after stereotactic body radiation therapy (not recorded which). The chain carries TRBV30 and TRBJ2-7, with no clear D. This TCR derives from a donor at least 50 years old with non-small cell lung cancer. The CDR3 bases are TGTGCCTGGACCTATGGGCGAGCCTACGAGCAGTACTTC. Protein sequence: CAWTYGRAYEQYF.